One sample yielded the 25 T cell receptor beta chains listed below, sequenced in a study of blood T cell repertoires in COVID-19. Produced via immunoSEQ multiplex PCR; TCRdb's table is partial and in-frame only. The table records 200,000 to 250,000 clones, roughly 80% of them present only once. Sequencing was performed on peripheral blood. Source of these receptors: a young man with active or convalescent COVID-19.

This chain uses TRBV28 with TRBJ1-3; D is uncertain. The germline gives CDR1 MDHEN, CDR2 SYDVKM. The CDR3 is made up of 14 amino acids. Trimming took off 7 bases at V and 2 bases at J, with 12 bases between the two ends. In DNA, the CDR3 is TGTGCCAGCATCCAAGGCGGGACTGGAAACACCATATATTTT. Its translation is CASIQGGTGNTIYF.

V usage is TRBV6-5 and J usage is TRBJ2-7; 8 nucleotides align to TRBD2. The CDR3 spans 15 residues. The V gene end was trimmed by 2 bases and the J gene end by 0 bases; junction bases not matched to a gene: 3. Per the germline V gene, CDR1 is MNHEY and CDR2 is SVGAGI. The chain's CDR3 is CASSYGGGLSYEQYF. DNA for the CDR3: TGTGCCAGCAGTTACGGCGGGGGGCTCTCCTACGAGCAGTACTTC.

This clone was counted a few times. This sequence joins TRBV6-6 and TRBJ1-2; 7 bases are a match to TRBD1. The junction had 5 bases not matched to a gene; V was cut back by 5 bases and J by 5 bases. Germline V gives CDR1 MNHNY, CDR2 SVGAGI (reference sequence). The CDR3 has 13 amino acids. The CDR3 loop is CASSRDRAYGYTF. The DNA for the CDR3 is TGTGCCAGCAGTAGGGACAGAGCATATGGCTACACCTTC.

This chain links TRBV2 with TRBJ2-7; D is possibly TRBD1 (6 bases). The CDR3 is 12 residues long. V was shortened by 1 base and J by 12 bases, with 13 bases between the two germline ends. CDR1 is SNHLY and CDR2 is FYNNEI in the germline V gene. CDR3 region: CASSEGYRASYF. The CDR3 DNA reads TGTGCCAGCAGTGAAGGTTACAGGGCCTCGTACTTC.

The gene calls are TRBV28 and TRBJ2-7; unclear D gene. V was pared by 3 bases and J by 4 bases, with 10 bases between. Germline-derived CDR1 and CDR2 are MDHEN and SYDVKM. This CDR3 has 13 residues. CDR3 loop: CASSFGGLYEQYF. DNA for the CDR3: TGTGCCAGCAGTTTCGGTGGGCTGTACGAGCAGTACTTC.

The chain recombines TRBV7-2 with TRBJ2-2; D not certain. The CDR3 is 13 residues long. The V gene's germline CDR1 is SGHTA and CDR2 FQGNSA. Trimming removed 4 bases at V and 6 bases at J, with 9 bases between. DNA for the CDR3: TGTGCCAGCAGCTCCCCTAGTCCCGGGGAGCTGTTTTTT. This sequence encodes CASSSPSPGELFF.

This chain connects TRBV5-1 to TRBJ2-5; 9 bases align to TRBD2. The CDR3 is 15 amino acids. CDR1 and CDR2 from the germline V gene are SGHRS and YFSETQ. The V and J ends lost 5 bases and 5 bases, in that order; junction bases with no gene match: 10. DNA for the CDR3: TGCGCCAGCAGTGGGGCTAGCGGGAAGTCCGAGACCCAGTACTTC. Translation: CASSGASGKSETQYF.

This clone occurred many times. The chain employs TRBV24-1 and TRBJ2-7; D is perhaps TRBD1 (5 bases). V was pared by 4 bases and J by 0 bases, with 9 bases between. There are 14 residues in the CDR3. CDR1 KGHDR and CDR2 SFDVKD come from the germline V gene. CDR3: CATSEAGISYEQYF. CDR3 nucleotides: TGTGCCACCAGTGAAGCAGGGATCTCCTACGAGCAGTACTTC.

This clone was counted many times. J is TRBJ2-3 and V is TRBV6-4, with TRBD2 as a possible D gene (7 bases). This CDR3 contains 16 residues. The germline gives CDR1 MRHNA, CDR2 SNTAGT. Trimming left V 3 bases short and J 5 bases short, with 18 bases between. CDR3 in amino acids: CASSEIGGGAGDTQYF. The DNA for the CDR3 is TGTGCCAGCAGTGAGATTGGTGGGGGGGCCGGAGATACGCAGTATTTT.

A few counts support this clone. The chain has TRBV5-1 and TRBJ2-3; 8 positions match TRBD1. V dropped 0 bases and J dropped 4; count of bases not matched to a gene: 1. CDR1 and CDR2 (germline): SGHRS, YFSETQ. This CDR3 is 14 amino acids long. The CDR3 DNA reads as TGCGCCAGCAGCTTGGAGGACAGGGCAGATACGCAGTATTTT. Translating gives CASSLEDRADTQYF.

The chain employs TRBV28 and TRBJ1-4, with TRBD1 matching 9 bases. Germline CDR1 MDHEN, CDR2 SYDVKM. J gave up 0 bases and V 7 bases, and 9 bases lay outside the gene matches. CDR3 length: 17 residues. As DNA, the CDR3 is TGTGCCAGCACCGACAGGGGGGGAACGGCAACTAATGAAAAACTGTTTTTT. Protein sequence: CASTDRGGTATNEKLFF. The variable domain in full, with the rest retrieved from reference TRBV28 and TRBJ1-4, is DVKVTQSSRYLVKRTGEKVFLECVQDMDHENMFWYRQDPGLGLRLIYFSYDVKMKEKGDIPEGYSVSREKKERFSLILESASTNQTSMYLCASTDRGGTATNEKLFFGSGTQLSVL.

CDR3 in DNA: TGTGCCACCAGCAGAGGGGGCTCCGGGGGGACTGAAGCTTTCTTT. Translating gives CATSRGGSGGTEAFF. The chain joins TRBV15 to TRBJ1-1, with D tentatively TRBD1 (5 bases). V lost 1 base to trimming and J lost 5 bases, with 14 bases between them. CDR1 LNHNV and CDR2 YYDKDF come from the germline V gene (reference sequence). This CDR3 has 15 amino acids.

This chain joins TRBV28 and TRBJ2-7; no reliable D call. The germline V gene encodes CDR1 MDHEN and CDR2 SYDVKM. The CDR3 loop spans 13 amino acids. V was pared by 2 bases and J by 2 bases, with 7 bases between. The CDR3, as DNA: TGTGCCAGCAGTTTAGGCCCAGCCTACGAGCAGTACTTC. As protein: CASSLGPAYEQYF. Complete variable domain (other parts from reference TRBV28 and TRBJ2-7): DVKVTQSSRYLVKRTGEKVFLECVQDMDHENMFWYRQDPGLGLRLIYFSYDVKMKEKGDIPEGYSVSREKKERFSLILESASTNQTSMYLCASSLGPAYEQYFGPGTRLTVT.

The chain carries TRBV14 and TRBJ2-3, with unresolved D. The germline CDR1 and CDR2 sequences are SGHDN and FVKESK. The CDR3 is 13 amino acids. V gave up 1 base and J gave up 4 bases, with 6 bases separating them. Here the CDR3 reads CASSQAAADTQYF. CDR3 sequence (DNA): TGTGCCAGCAGCCAAGCCGCGGCAGATACGCAGTATTTT.

V is TRBV3-1 (or the pseudogene TRBV3-2) and J is TRBJ1-2; 9 nucleotides match TRBD1. The CDR3 is 12 amino acids. Germline trimming cut 4 bases from V and 14 bases from J; bases unmatched to any gene: 8. CDR1 is LGHDT, CDR2 YNNKEL, per germline (reference sequence). CDR3 sequence reads: CASSPRTGEVTF. For the CDR3, the DNA is TGTGCCAGCAGCCCCCGGACAGGGGAAGTGACCTTC.

This chain uses TRBV27 with TRBJ2-2; D is unclear. V shed 0 bases and J shed 4 bases, with 6 bases lying between them. This CDR3 region has 14 residues. Germline loops: CDR1 MNHEY, CDR2 SMNVEV (reference sequence). In nucleotides, the CDR3 is TGTGCCAGCAGTTTATCAGCCCCCACCGGGGAGCTGTTTTTT. Its protein is CASSLSAPTGELFF.

Remarks on this clone: Other DNA sequences from this sample encode an identical CDR3 as well. The J gene is TRBJ1-5, the V gene TRBV27; TRBD1 agrees at 7 bases. The CDR3 consists of 14 residues. Germline V gene data show CDR1 as MNHEY and CDR2 as SMNVEV (reference sequence). Germline trimming cut 2 bases from V and 4 bases from J; bases unmatched to any gene: 2. The CDR3 DNA follows: TGTGCCAGCAGTTTACAGGGGGGAAATCAGCCCCAGCATTTT. The encoded protein is CASSLQGGNQPQHF.

The chain has TRBV5-1 and TRBJ2-7; perhaps TRBD2 as D (6 bases). V was shortened by 4 bases and J by 2 bases, with 10 bases between the two germline ends. The CDR3 spans 13 residues. The germline V gene encodes CDR1 SGHRS and CDR2 YFSETQ. CDR3 sequence: CASSLATTYEQYF. The CDR3 DNA is TGCGCCAGCAGCCTAGCGACCACCTACGAGCAGTACTTC.

The chain recombines TRBV6-6 with TRBJ1-1, with D unclear. This CDR3 spans 14 amino acids. V lost 6 bases, J lost 0 bases, and 11 bases lay in between. Germline CDR1 reads MNHNY; CDR2 reads SVGAGI (reference sequence). The CDR3 spells CASSFIQVNTEAFF. In DNA, the CDR3 is TGTGCCAGCAGCTTTATTCAGGTGAACACTGAAGCTTTCTTT.

The V gene is TRBV28, the J gene TRBJ2-7; a possible D gene is TRBD1 (6 bases). V dropped 4 bases and J dropped 0 bases, with 10 bases sitting between them. CDR1 is MDHEN, CDR2 SYDVKM, per germline. The CDR3 length is 14 residues. The CDR3 DNA reads as TGTGCCAGCAGTTCCGGACAGCCCTCCTACGAGCAGTACTTC. As protein: CASSSGQPSYEQYF.

The rearrangement links TRBV13 to TRBJ1-6; no clear D. With 4 bases removed from V and 9 bases from J, the gap between germline ends came to 13 bases. The V gene's germline CDR1 is PRHDT and CDR2 FYEKMQ (reference sequence). The CDR3 consists of 14 residues. The CDR3 DNA is TGTGCCAGCAGCTCCGACCGGGCGGGTTCACCCCTCCACTTT. Protein: CASSSDRAGSPLHF. Complete variable domain (other parts from reference TRBV13 and TRBJ1-6): AAGVIQSPRHLIKEKRETATLKCYPIPRHDTVYWYQQGPGQDPQFLISFYEKMQSDKGSIPDRFSAQQFSDYHSELNMSSLELGDSALYFCASSSDRAGSPLHFGNGTRLTVT.

The chain employs TRBV5-4 and TRBJ1-5, with D perhaps TRBD1 (5 bases). V shed 2 bases and J shed 0 bases, with 9 bases lying between them. This CDR3 contains 15 residues. CDR1 is SGHNT, CDR2 YYREEE, per germline (reference sequence). CDR3 region: CASSFGGGSNQPQHF. In nucleotides, the CDR3 is TGTGCCAGCAGCTTCGGGGGGGGTAGCAATCAGCCCCAGCATTTT. Looking up the rest from reference TRBV5-4 and TRBJ1-5 gives the full variable domain: ETGVTQSPTHLIKTRGQQVTLRCSSQSGHNTVSWYQQALGQGPQFIFQYYREEENGRGNFPPRFSGLQFPNYSSELNVNALELDDSALYLCASSFGGGSNQPQHFGDGTRLSIL.

V and J are TRBV6-5 and TRBJ1-1; D is undetermined. This CDR3 contains 12 residues. CDR1 is MNHEY and CDR2 is SVGAGI in the germline V gene. Trimming stripped 6 bases from V and 2 bases from J, with 7 bases between. The CDR3 sequence: CASRTGNTEAFF. DNA for the CDR3: TGTGCCAGCAGGACGGGAAACACTGAAGCTTTCTTT.

V gene TRBV3-1 (or the pseudogene TRBV3-2) combines with J gene TRBJ2-5, with 13 bases aligning to TRBD2. The CDR3 has 18 amino acids. Germline loops: CDR1 LGHDT, CDR2 YNNKEL (reference sequence). V lost 4 bases and J lost 2; bases outside the gene matches: 10. The CDR3 sequence is CASSPRDPGLAGQETQYF. Here the CDR3 DNA reads TGTGCCAGCAGCCCAAGGGACCCGGGACTAGCGGGACAAGAGACCCAGTACTTC.

In its sample, this clone was seen a few times. V usage is TRBV7-9 and J usage is TRBJ2-5, with a weak D call TRBD1 (6 bases). This CDR3 region has 14 residues. Germline V gene sequence: CDR1 SEHNR, CDR2 FQNEAQ (reference sequence). Trimming stripped 4 bases from V and 3 bases from J, with 12 bases between. Here the CDR3 reads CASSWGQPKETQYF. The CDR3 DNA reads TGTGCCAGCAGCTGGGGGCAGCCAAAAGAGACCCAGTACTTC.